This record concerns one TCR beta chain sequence. The antigen is undetermined. TCR beta CDR3 regions were amplified from RNA transcripts. TCR CDR3 regions were first amplified by RT-PCR with HTBI primers. TCRdb fed the multiplex PCR reads into MiXCR, producing one record per CDR3 protein. The sample yields some 460,000 distinct CDR3 sequences, about a sixth seen once. The CDR3 has 15 amino acids. Germline V CDR1 and CDR2: SGHTA, FQGNSA. V dropped 4 bases and J dropped 8; count of bases not matched to a gene: 10. The data were taken from a study of T cells in Graves' hyperthyroidism and ophthalmopathy. Diagnostic decisions used clinical symptoms, serum thyroxine and TRAb, thyroid ultrasound and orbital computed tomography. Study-level findings and limits: Blood held most thyroid clonotypes expanded above 0.001 frequency.

The chain joins TRBV7-2 to TRBJ2-1, with 8 bases aligning to TRBD2. This clonotype was obtained from a woman aged 18-29 years with Graves' hyperthyroidism. Sequencing was performed on blood. The CDR3 coding sequence is TGTGCCAGCAGCTCCTCAGCGGGAGTTACCGATGAGCAGTTCTTC. It specifies CASSSSAGVTDEQFF.